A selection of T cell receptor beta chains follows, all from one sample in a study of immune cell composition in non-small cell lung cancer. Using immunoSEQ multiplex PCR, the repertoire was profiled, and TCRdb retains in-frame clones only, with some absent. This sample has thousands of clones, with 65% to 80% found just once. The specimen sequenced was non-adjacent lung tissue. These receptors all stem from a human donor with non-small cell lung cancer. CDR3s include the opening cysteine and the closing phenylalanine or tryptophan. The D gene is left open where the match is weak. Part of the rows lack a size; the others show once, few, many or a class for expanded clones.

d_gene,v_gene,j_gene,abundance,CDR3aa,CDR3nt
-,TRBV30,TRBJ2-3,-,CAWNGAQWTDTQYF,TGTGCCTGGAACGGGGCCCAATGGACAGATACGCAGTATTTT
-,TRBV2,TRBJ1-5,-,CASSGQNSNQPQHF,TGTGCCAGCAGTGGACAGAATAGCAATCAGCCCCAGCATTTT
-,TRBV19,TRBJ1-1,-,CASSIRGSEAFF,TGTGCCAGTAGTATTCGCGGATCGGAAGCCTTCTTT
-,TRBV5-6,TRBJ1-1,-,CASSFFQGTEAFF,TGTGCCAGCAGCTTTTTTCAGGGAACTGAAGCTTTCTTT
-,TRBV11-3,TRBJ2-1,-,CASNLVGRGGNEQFF,TGTGCCAGCAACTTAGTTGGCAGGGGAGGGAATGAGCAGTTCTTC
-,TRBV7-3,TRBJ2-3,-,CASSLTGGDTQYF,TGTGCCAGCAGCTTAACAGGCGGAGATACGCAGTATTTT
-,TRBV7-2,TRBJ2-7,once,CASSPHGGGYEQYF,TGTGCCAGCAGCCCTCATGGAGGAGGGTACGAGCAGTACTTC
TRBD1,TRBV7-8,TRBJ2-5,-,CVGTGEVRETQYF,TGTGTTGGGACAGGGGAAGTACGAGAGACCCAGTACTTC
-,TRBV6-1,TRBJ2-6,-,CASRGDSGANVLTF,TGTGCCAGCAGGGGAGACTCTGGGGCCAACGTCCTGACTTTC
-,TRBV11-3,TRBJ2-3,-,CASSLEGGLDTQYF,TGTGCCAGCAGCTTAGAGGGCGGGCTAGATACGCAGTATTTT
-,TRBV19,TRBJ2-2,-,CASSKGSLATGELFF,TGTGCCAGTAGTAAGGGAAGCTTAGCGACCGGGGAGCTGTTTTTT
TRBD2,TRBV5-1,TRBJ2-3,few,CASSPSTSGSTDTQYF,TGCGCCAGCAGCCCCTCGACTAGCGGATCCACAGATACGCAGTATTTT
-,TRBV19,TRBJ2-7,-,CASSLDGQGASGIDEQYF,TGTGCCAGTAGCCTCGACGGGCAGGGGGCTAGCGGGATAGACGAGCAGTACTTC
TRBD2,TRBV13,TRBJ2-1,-,CASSRGRNEQFF,TGTGCCAGCAGTCGCGGGAGGAATGAGCAGTTCTTC
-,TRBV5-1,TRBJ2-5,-,CASSLAGGRAQETQYF,TGCGCCAGCAGCTTGGCCGGAGGGCGGGCCCAAGAGACCCAGTACTTC
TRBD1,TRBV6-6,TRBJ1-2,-,CASSFQGQAGGYTF,TGTGCCAGCAGTTTCCAGGGACAGGCGGGAGGCTACACCTTC
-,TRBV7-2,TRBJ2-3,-,CASSWGLRTDTQYF,TGTGCCAGCAGCTGGGGACTTCGCACAGATACGCAGTATTTT